One and the same sample provided the 29 T cell receptor beta chains below, sequenced in a study of blood T cell repertoires in COVID-19. Profiling relied on immunoSEQ multiplex PCR, and the TCRdb table lists in-frame clones only, not all of them. Here the sample spans fewer than 350,000 clones, about nine tenths being singletons. Material: PBMCs or T cells enriched from blood (not recorded which). These receptors were taken from a woman in her 30s with acute COVID-19.

The rearrangement uses TRBV18 and TRBJ2-7, with 7 nucleotides matching TRBD1. V shed 3 bases, J shed 2 bases, and the junction held 10 bases outside the gene matches. CDR3 length: 16 amino acids. Germline CDR1 reads KGHSH; CDR2 reads LQKENI. The CDR3 DNA sequence: TGTGCCAGCTCACCCCCAGTCCGGGACAGAGCCTACGAGCAGTACTTC. Its translation: CASSPPVRDRAYEQYF.

V gene TRBV27 combines with J gene TRBJ1-2, with D possibly matching TRBD1 (6 bases). This CDR3 is built from 15 residues. Germline CDR1 is MNHEY and CDR2 is SMNVEV (reference sequence). V was trimmed by 4 bases and J by 3 bases, leaving 15 bases between them. This CDR3 reads CASSSRGAQHYGYTF. CDR3 bases: TGTGCCAGCAGTTCCCGGGGGGCTCAGCACTATGGCTACACCTTC.

This chain joins TRBV28 and TRBJ1-4; TRBD1 might be the D (6 bases). Trimming took 8 bases from V and 1 from J, leaving 8 bases between them. Germline V CDR1 and CDR2: MDHEN, SYDVKM. The CDR3 has 13 amino acids. Written as DNA, the CDR3 is TGTGCCAGCTGGGGGCTAACTAATGAAAAACTGTTTTTT. Translating gives CASWGLTNEKLFF.

CDR3 DNA sequence: TGCGCCAGCAGCCCCTCCATGGGGACATCGTACAATGAGCAGTTCTTC. It is translated as CASSPSMGTSYNEQFF. The chain has TRBV4-3 and TRBJ2-1, with a possible D match to TRBD1 (6 bases). Deletions cut 4 bases from V and 4 bases from J, with 17 bases between. This CDR3 is built from 16 residues. Germline V gene data show CDR1 as LGHNA and CDR2 as YSLEER.

The rearrangement joins TRBV2 to TRBJ1-1; TRBD1 matches at 7 bases. The CDR3 runs to 15 residues. With 6 bases clipped from V and 3 bases from J, the junction kept 10 bases outside the gene matches. The germline V gene encodes CDR1 SNHLY and CDR2 FYNNEI. In DNA, the CDR3 is TGTGCCAGCAGGAGGGGGCTTTTACCCCACACTGAAGCTTTCTTT. Amino acids: CASRRGLLPHTEAFF.

V gene TRBV28 combines with J gene TRBJ2-1, with 10 bases matching TRBD2. The CDR3 runs to 15 residues. Germline loops: CDR1 MDHEN, CDR2 SYDVKM. With V trimmed by 2 bases and J by 9 bases, 7 bases remained unmatched. CDR3 residues: CASSLLAGVSFEQFF. In nucleotides, the CDR3 is TGTGCCAGCAGTTTACTAGCGGGAGTATCATTTGAGCAGTTCTTC.

This clone was recorded only once. V is TRBV2 and J is TRBJ2-7, with a possible D match to TRBD1 (6 bases). The CDR3 has 14 amino acids. Deletions cut 8 bases from V and 0 bases from J, with 14 bases between. The germline V gene encodes CDR1 SNHLY and CDR2 FYNNEI. The CDR3 DNA reads as TGTGCCAGCCAAGGGGCACAGGGCTCCTACGAGCAGTACTTC. This gives the protein CASQGAQGSYEQYF.

This clone has just one count. The gene calls are TRBV24-1 and TRBJ1-3; perhaps TRBD1 as D (5 bases). Germline loops: CDR1 KGHDR, CDR2 SFDVKD. Trimming took off 3 bases at V and 5 bases at J, with 19 bases between the two ends. The CDR3 is 17 amino acids. CDR3 DNA: TGTGCCACCAGTGATCTGGTCACAGGAGAACCTAGAAACACCATATATTTT. It encodes CATSDLVTGEPRNTIYF.

This clone was observed a single time. The chain employs TRBV5-1 and TRBJ1-4; 9 nucleotides agree with TRBD1. The CDR3 extends over 16 amino acids. Germline assignment: CDR1 SGHRS and CDR2 YFSETQ. With V trimmed by 7 bases and J by 8 bases, 15 bases remained unmatched. The CDR3 spells CASRLVYRGRGEKLFF. CDR3 nucleotides: TGCGCCAGCCGCCTCGTATACAGGGGGCGCGGAGAAAAACTGTTTTTT.

The V and J genes are TRBV7-9 and TRBJ2-5; 8 nucleotides align to TRBD1. Germline CDR1 and CDR2: SEHNR and FQNEAQ (reference sequence). This CDR3 is built from 16 residues. Trimming cost V 5 bases and J 5 bases; bases outside gene matches: 13. The CDR3 protein is CASSDTGTGLGETQYF. In nucleotides, the CDR3 is TGTGCCAGCAGCGACACCGGGACAGGACTTGGGGAGACCCAGTACTTC. Using reference TRBV7-9 and TRBJ2-5 for the parts outside the CDR3, the full variable domain is DTGVSQNPRHKITKRGQNVTFRCDPISEHNRLYWYRQTLGQGPEFLTYFQNEAQLEKSRLLSDRFSAERPKGSFSTLEIQRTEQGDSAMYLCASSDTGTGLGETQYFGPGTRLLVL.

V usage is TRBV9 and J usage is TRBJ2-2, with 8 bases fitting TRBD2. This CDR3 region has 19 residues. The junction had 11 bases not matched to a gene; V was cut back by 0 bases and J by 1 base. The germline gives CDR1 SGDLS, CDR2 YYNGEE. CDR3 residues: CASSVGVAGILVNTGELFF. CDR3 bases: TGTGCCAGCAGCGTAGGGGTAGCGGGGATTTTAGTGAACACCGGGGAGCTGTTTTTT. Complete variable domain (other parts from reference TRBV9 and TRBJ2-2): DSGVTQTPKHLITATGQRVTLRCSPRSGDLSVYWYQQSLDQGLQFLIQYYNGEERAKGNILERFSAQQFPDLHSELNLSSLELGDSALYFCASSVGVAGILVNTGELFFGEGSRLTVL.

The chain links TRBV7-9 to TRBJ2-6, with unresolved D. The germline gives CDR1 SEHNR, CDR2 FQNEAQ (reference sequence). This CDR3 has 15 residues. Trimming cost V 2 bases and J 0 bases, with 5 bases left between them. The CDR3 loop reads CASSLSRSGANVLTF. For the CDR3, the DNA is TGTGCCAGCAGCTTATCTCGCTCTGGGGCCAACGTCCTGACTTTC.

The rearrangement joins TRBV5-1 to TRBJ1-4; no firm D call. The CDR3 loop spans 14 amino acids. Looked up from germline, CDR1 is SGHRS and CDR2 is YFSETQ. V gave up 2 bases and J gave up 6 bases, with 11 bases separating them. CDR3 sequence (DNA): TGCGCCAGCAGCTTAGGGAGAAGTGATGAAAAACTGTTTTTT. It is translated as CASSLGRSDEKLFF.

This clone was observed a single time. The chain recombines TRBV15 with TRBJ2-3, with TRBD2 matching 10 bases. The germline CDR1 and CDR2 sequences are LNHNV and YYDKDF (reference sequence). J gave up 0 bases and V 1 base, and 7 bases lay outside the gene matches. This CDR3 has 18 residues. CDR3 protein: CATSRVRLAGASTDTQYF. The CDR3 bases are TGTGCCACCAGCAGAGTGAGGCTAGCGGGAGCTAGCACAGATACGCAGTATTTT.

The rearrangement joins TRBV7-8 to TRBJ2-3; 9 bases map to TRBD1. Germline CDR1 SGHVS, CDR2 FQNEAQ. Trimming took 5 bases from V and 0 from J; bases not matched to a gene: 9. The length of the CDR3 is 17 residues. The CDR3 sequence is CASSPGQGSGSTDTQYF. CDR3 DNA sequence: TGTGCCAGCAGCCCGGGACAGGGCAGCGGCAGCACAGATACGCAGTATTTT.

This clone has just one count. The chain recombines TRBV7-8 with TRBJ1-2; possibly TRBD1 for D (5 bases). CDR1 and CDR2 from the germline V gene are SGHVS and FQNEAQ. V gave up 1 base and J gave up 3 bases, with 9 bases separating them. The CDR3 runs to 14 residues. CDR3 DNA sequence: TGTGCCAGCAGCTTAGAGGGGAAGGACTATGGCTACACCTTC. Protein: CASSLEGKDYGYTF.

The chain couples TRBV5-1 to TRBJ2-2, with D perhaps TRBD1 (7 bases). The length of the CDR3 is 13 residues. Per germline, CDR1 SGHRS and CDR2 YFSETQ. V was shortened by 9 bases and J by 4 bases, with 13 bases between the two germline ends. The DNA of the CDR3 is TGCGCCACGCGACAGGGAGGCACCGGGGAGCTGTTTTTT. This sequence encodes CATRQGGTGELFF.

This clone was found once. The genes are TRBV9 and TRBJ2-1; weak D call: TRBD2 (5 bases). V lost 3 bases and J lost 10, with 11 bases in between. CDR1 SGDLS and CDR2 YYNGEE come from the germline V gene. This CDR3 comprises 12 residues. The CDR3 protein is CASSAAWEEQFF. The CDR3 region has the DNA TGTGCCAGCAGCGCCGCCTGGGAGGAGCAGTTCTTC.

This sequence joins TRBV5-1 and TRBJ2-2, with D unclear. Trimming pared 7 bases from V and 0 bases from J, leaving 7 bases between. Germline V lookup: CDR1 SGHRS, CDR2 YFSETQ. The CDR3 spans 13 residues. CDR3 in amino acids: CASESANTGELFF. DNA for the CDR3: TGCGCCAGCGAAAGCGCGAACACCGGGGAGCTGTTTTTT.

This chain joins TRBV19 and TRBJ1-5; TRBD1 agrees at 7 bases. From germline, CDR1 is LNHDA and CDR2 SQIVND (reference sequence). The CDR3 contains 13 residues. After removal of 9 bases from V and 5 bases from J, the junction contained 7 bases not matched to a gene. CDR3 region: CASRGQYDQPQHF. The CDR3 DNA sequence: TGTGCCAGCAGGGGACAGTACGATCAGCCCCAGCATTTT.

The V gene is TRBV28, the J gene TRBJ2-7; 7 positions agree with TRBD2. The junction had 7 bases not matched to a gene; V was cut back by 3 bases and J by 2 bases. This CDR3 region has 15 residues. Germline V CDR1 and CDR2: MDHEN, SYDVKM. CDR3 DNA: TGTGCCAGCAGTTTCGGGGGGACGGAAACCTACGAGCAGTACTTC. Translated: CASSFGGTETYEQYF.

The rearrangement links TRBV7-2 to TRBJ2-3; 7 bases match TRBD1. The CDR3 loop spans 13 amino acids. CDR1 and CDR2 (germline): SGHTA, FQGNSA. With 4 bases clipped from V and 4 bases from J, the junction kept 2 bases outside the gene matches. The DNA for the CDR3 is TGTGCCAGCAGCTCACAGGGGCCAGATACGCAGTATTTT. Encoded protein: CASSSQGPDTQYF.

The V and J genes are TRBV18 and TRBJ2-3; 13 nucleotides line up with TRBD2. V shed 3 bases, J shed 8 bases, and the junction held 8 bases outside the gene matches. The length of the CDR3 is 16 residues. Looked up from germline, CDR1 is KGHSH and CDR2 is LQKENI. The CDR3 DNA reads TGTGCCAGCTCACCCGAGGGGACTAGCGGGATTGGTACGCAGTATTTT. Protein sequence: CASSPEGTSGIGTQYF.

The chain is built from TRBV11-2 and TRBJ1-2; D is possibly TRBD1 (5 bases). The CDR3 covers 17 residues. Germline V CDR1 and CDR2: SGHAT, FQNNGV. V was cut by 1 base and J by 0 bases, with 15 bases left in between. The CDR3 sequence is CASSLVRGSTSNYGYTF. The CDR3, as DNA: TGTGCCAGCAGCTTAGTCCGGGGGTCGACCTCTAACTATGGCTACACCTTC.

The genes are TRBV19 and TRBJ2-5; a possible D gene is TRBD1 (5 bases). Trimming shortened V by 5 bases and J by 2 bases, and 12 bases separated the two germline ends. The CDR3 contains 14 residues. Germline-derived CDR1 and CDR2 are LNHDA and SQIVND (reference sequence). In DNA form, the CDR3 reads TGTGCCAGTAGTGCATCTCAGGGTCAAGAGACCCAGTACTTC. Amino acids: CASSASQGQETQYF.

CDR3 coding DNA: TGTGCCAGACGGGACAGGCAGAACTATGGCTACACCTTC. This translates into CARRDRQNYGYTF. V usage is TRBV2 and J usage is TRBJ1-2, with 8 nucleotides matching TRBD1. The CDR3 is 13 residues long. Germline loops: CDR1 SNHLY, CDR2 FYNNEI. V trimming: 9 bases; J trimming: 2 bases; junction bases outside the gene matches: 5.

This sequence joins TRBV7-7 and TRBJ1-4, with D hard to call. The V gene's germline CDR1 is SSHAT and CDR2 FNYEAQ (reference sequence). Trimming stripped 2 bases from V and 5 bases from J, with 12 bases between. The CDR3 runs to 15 residues. CDR3 sequence (DNA): TGTGCCAGCAGCTTAACAGCTAGCTTGAATGAAAAACTGTTTTTT. Translated: CASSLTASLNEKLFF.

V is TRBV30 and J is TRBJ1-6, with D maybe TRBD1 (6 bases). This CDR3 contains 12 residues. V lost 7 bases to trimming and J lost 10 bases, with 14 bases between them. The V gene's germline CDR1 is GTSNPN and CDR2 SVGIG (reference sequence). The CDR3 region is CALTGRRSPLHF. CDR3 in DNA: TGTGCCTTGACAGGTAGAAGGTCACCCCTCCACTTT.

This sequence joins TRBV7-2 and TRBJ1-5, with D unresolved. The CDR3 has 14 residues. The V and J ends lost 2 bases and 5 bases respectively, with 10 bases between them. Germline CDR1 SGHTA, CDR2 FQGNSA. The DNA of the CDR3 is TGTGCCAGCAGCTTATTCGCACTAGATCAGCCCCAGCATTTT. The encoded protein is CASSLFALDQPQHF.